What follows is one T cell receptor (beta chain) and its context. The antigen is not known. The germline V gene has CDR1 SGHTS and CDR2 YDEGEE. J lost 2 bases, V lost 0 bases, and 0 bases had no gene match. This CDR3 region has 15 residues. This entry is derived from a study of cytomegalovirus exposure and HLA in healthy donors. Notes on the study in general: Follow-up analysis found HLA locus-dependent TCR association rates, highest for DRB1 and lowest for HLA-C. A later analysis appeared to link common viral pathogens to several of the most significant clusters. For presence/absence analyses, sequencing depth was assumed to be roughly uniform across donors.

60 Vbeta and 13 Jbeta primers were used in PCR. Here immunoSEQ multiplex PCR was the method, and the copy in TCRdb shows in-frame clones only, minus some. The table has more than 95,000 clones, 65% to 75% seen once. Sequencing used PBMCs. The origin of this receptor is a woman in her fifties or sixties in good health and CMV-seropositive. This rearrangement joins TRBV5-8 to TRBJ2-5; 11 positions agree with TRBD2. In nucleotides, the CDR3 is TGTGCCAGCAGCTTGGGGACTAGCGGGCAAGAGACCCAGTACTTC. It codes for CASSLGTSGQETQYF.